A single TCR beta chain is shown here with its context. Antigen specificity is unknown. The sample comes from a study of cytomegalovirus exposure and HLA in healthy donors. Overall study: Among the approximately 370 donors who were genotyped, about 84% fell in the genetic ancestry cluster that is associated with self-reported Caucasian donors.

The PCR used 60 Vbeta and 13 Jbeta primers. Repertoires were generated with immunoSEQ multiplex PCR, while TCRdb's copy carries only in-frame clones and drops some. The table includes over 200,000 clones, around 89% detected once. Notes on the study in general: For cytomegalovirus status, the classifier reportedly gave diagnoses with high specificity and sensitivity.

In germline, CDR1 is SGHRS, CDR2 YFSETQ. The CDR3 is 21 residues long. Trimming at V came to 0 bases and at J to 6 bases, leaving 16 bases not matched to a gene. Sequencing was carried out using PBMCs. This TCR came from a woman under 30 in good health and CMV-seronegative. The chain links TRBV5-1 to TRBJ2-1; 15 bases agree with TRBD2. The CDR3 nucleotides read TGCGCCAGCAGCTTGGCCGACCGGGCTCGGACTAGCGGGAGGGCCGTCAATGAGCAGTTCTTC. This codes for CASSLADRARTSGRAVNEQFF. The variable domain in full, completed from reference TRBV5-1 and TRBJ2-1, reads KAGVTQTPRYLIKTRGQQVTLSCSPISGHRSVSWYQQTPGQGLQFLFEYFSETQRNKGNFPGRFSGRQFSNSRSEMNVSTLELGDSALYLCASSLADRARTSGRAVNEQFFGPGTRLTVL.